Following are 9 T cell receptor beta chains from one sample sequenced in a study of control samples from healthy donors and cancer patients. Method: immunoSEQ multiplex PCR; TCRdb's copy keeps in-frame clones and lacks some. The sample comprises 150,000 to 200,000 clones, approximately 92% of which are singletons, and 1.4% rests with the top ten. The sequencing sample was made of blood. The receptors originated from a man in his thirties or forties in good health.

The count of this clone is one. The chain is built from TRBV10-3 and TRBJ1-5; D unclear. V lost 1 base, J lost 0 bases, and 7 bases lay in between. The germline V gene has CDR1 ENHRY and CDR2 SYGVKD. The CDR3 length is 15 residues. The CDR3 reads CAISEWEDSNQPQHF. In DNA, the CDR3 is TGTGCCATCAGTGAGTGGGAGGATAGCAATCAGCCCCAGCATTTT.

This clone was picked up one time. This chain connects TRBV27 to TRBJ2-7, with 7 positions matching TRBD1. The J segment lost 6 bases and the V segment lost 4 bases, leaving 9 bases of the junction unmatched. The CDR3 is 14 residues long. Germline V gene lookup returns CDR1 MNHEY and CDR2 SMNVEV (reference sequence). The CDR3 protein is CASSSGTDPSEQYF. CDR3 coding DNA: TGTGCCAGCAGTTCCGGGACAGACCCTTCCGAGCAGTACTTC.

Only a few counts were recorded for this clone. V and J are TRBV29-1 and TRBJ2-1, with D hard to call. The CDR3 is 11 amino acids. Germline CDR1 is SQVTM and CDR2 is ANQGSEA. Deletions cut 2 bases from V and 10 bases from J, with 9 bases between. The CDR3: CSVERLEEQFF. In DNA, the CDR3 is TGCAGCGTTGAACGGCTAGAGGAGCAGTTCTTC.

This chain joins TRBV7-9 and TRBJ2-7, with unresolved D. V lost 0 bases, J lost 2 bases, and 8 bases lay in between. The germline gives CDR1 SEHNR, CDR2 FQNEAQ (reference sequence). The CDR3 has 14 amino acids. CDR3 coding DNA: TGTGCCAGCAGCTTAGCCCCGGAAACCTACGAGCAGTACTTC. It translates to CASSLAPETYEQYF.

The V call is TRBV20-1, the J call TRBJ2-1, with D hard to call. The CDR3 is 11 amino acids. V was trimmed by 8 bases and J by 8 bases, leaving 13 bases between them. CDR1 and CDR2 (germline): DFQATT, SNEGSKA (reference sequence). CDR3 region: CSLSTNDEQFF. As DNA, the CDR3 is TGCAGTCTCTCAACAAACGATGAGCAGTTCTTC.

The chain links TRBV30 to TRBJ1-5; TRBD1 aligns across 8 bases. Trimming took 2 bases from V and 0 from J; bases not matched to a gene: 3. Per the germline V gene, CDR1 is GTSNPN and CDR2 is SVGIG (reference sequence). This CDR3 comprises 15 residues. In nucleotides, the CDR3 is TGTGCCTGGAGTAGGACAGGGTATAGCAATCAGCCCCAGCATTTT. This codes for CAWSRTGYSNQPQHF. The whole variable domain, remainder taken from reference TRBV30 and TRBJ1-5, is SQTIHQWPATLVQPVGSPLSLECTVEGTSNPNLYWYRQAAGRGLQLLFYSVGIGQISSEVPQNLSASRPQDRQFILSSKKLLLSDSGFYLCAWSRTGYSNQPQHFGDGTRLSIL.

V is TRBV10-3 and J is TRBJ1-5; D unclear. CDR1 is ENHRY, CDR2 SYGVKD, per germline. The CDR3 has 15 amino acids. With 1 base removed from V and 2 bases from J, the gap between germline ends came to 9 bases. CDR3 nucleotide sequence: TGTGCCATCAGTGAGTATCATGAGGGCAATCAGCCCCAGCATTTT. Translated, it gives CAISEYHEGNQPQHF.

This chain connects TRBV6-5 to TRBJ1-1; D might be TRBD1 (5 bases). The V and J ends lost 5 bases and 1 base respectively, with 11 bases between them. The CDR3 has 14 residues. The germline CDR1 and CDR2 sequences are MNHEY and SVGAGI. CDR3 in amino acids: CASSTLQANTEAFF. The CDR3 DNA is TGTGCCAGCAGTACTTTACAGGCGAACACTGAAGCTTTCTTT.

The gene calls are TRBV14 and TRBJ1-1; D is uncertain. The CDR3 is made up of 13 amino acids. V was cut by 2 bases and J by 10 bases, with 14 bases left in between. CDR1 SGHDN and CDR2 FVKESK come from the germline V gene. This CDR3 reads CASSQFPQLGAFF. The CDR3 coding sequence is TGTGCCAGCAGCCAATTCCCCCAGCTTGGAGCTTTCTTT.